This T cell receptor beta chain was captured by sequencing in a study of Ad26.COV2.S vaccination and SARS-CoV-2 variants. Study-wide results and limits: Vaccine and placebo recipients had comparable breadth of non-spike TCRs.

Regarding this clone: Antigen specificity is unknown.

Specified treatment: around 19 received Ad26.COV2.S at low or high dose, single or two shots; several received placebo; per-sample allocation not given. Day 63 following the first vaccine or placebo injection was when the samples were taken. Libraries were prepared by immunoSEQ multiplex PCR; TCRdb keeps only in-frame clonotypes and omits some of them. The repertoire has about 480,000 clones, roughly 85% of them found once; the top ten carry 13%. Germline CDR1 and CDR2: KGHDR and SFDVKD. There are 13 residues in the CDR3. The V end was cut by 11 bases, the J end by 2 bases, with 11 bases between. This sequence was found in a person between 18 and 65 years old who received the Ad26.COV2.S COVID-19 vaccine or a placebo. The input for sequencing was peripheral blood, taken in a trial of Ad26.COV2.S vaccine versus placebo. The chain links TRBV24-1 to TRBJ2-2; D might be TRBD2 (6 bases). In DNA, the CDR3 is TGTGCCATCAACGGGGGTAACACCGGGGAGCTGTTTTTT. Residues: CAINGGNTGELFF.